Each of the 19 T cell receptor beta chains below was sequenced from the same sample in a study of identical twins. One entry per CDR3 protein results from TCRdb running MiXCR on the 5' RACE reads. The sample lists 500,000 to 550,000 distinct CDR3 sequences; 20% to 25% were seen once. The data also belong to a second study, concerning yellow fever vaccine responses in identical twins.

Sequencing was carried out using CD4+ T cells sorted from blood. Receptors originate from a woman between 18 and 29 years old in good health.

The chain recombines TRBV12-3 or TRBV12-4 with TRBJ2-7; 11 bases are a match to TRBD2. The CDR3 is 15 amino acids. V dropped 3 bases and J dropped 5; count of bases not matched to a gene: 6. CDR3 nucleotides: TGTGCCAGCAGTTTTGGTAGCGGGAGGGTCCACGAGCAGTACTTC. This codes for CASSFGSGRVHEQYF.

The chain employs TRBV5-1 and TRBJ2-1; unclear D gene. This CDR3 region has 14 residues. Germline CDR1 and CDR2: SGHRS and YFSETQ. Trimming stripped 1 base from V and 3 bases from J, with 8 bases between. The CDR3 bases are TGCGCCAGCAGCTTGTTTGAAAACTACAATGAGCAGTTCTTC. Translated, it gives CASSLFENYNEQFF. Complete variable domain (other parts from reference TRBV5-1 and TRBJ2-1): KAGVTQTPRYLIKTRGQQVTLSCSPISGHRSVSWYQQTPGQGLQFLFEYFSETQRNKGNFPGRFSGRQFSNSRSEMNVSTLELGDSALYLCASSLFENYNEQFFGPGTRLTVL.

This clonotype has just a few counts. V gene TRBV12-3 or TRBV12-4 combines with J gene TRBJ2-7; possibly TRBD2 for D (6 bases). Trimming took 6 bases from V and 2 from J, leaving 11 bases between them. This CDR3 contains 13 residues. The CDR3 nucleotides read TGTGCCAGCAGCCGACTAGAGCCCTACGAGCAGTACTTC. Translating it yields CASSRLEPYEQYF.

The genes are TRBV19 and TRBJ1-2; D gene ambiguous. The germline CDR1 and CDR2 sequences are LNHDA and SQIVND (reference sequence). The germline V and J ends were trimmed by 0 bases and 5 bases, with 19 bases remaining between them. The CDR3 is made up of 17 amino acids. In nucleotides, the CDR3 is TGTGCCAGTAGTATAGATTTGAGCCAGGAGGGTTTGTATGGCTACACCTTC. This sequence encodes CASSIDLSQEGLYGYTF.

V and J are TRBV5-6 and TRBJ2-5; tentatively, D is TRBD1 (5 bases). The germline V gene encodes CDR1 SGHDT and CDR2 YYEEEE. The CDR3 extends over 13 amino acids. Trimming took off 6 bases at V and 5 bases at J, with 14 bases between the two ends. In DNA form, the CDR3 reads TGTGCCAGCAACCCAGGGCTTGTCGAGACCCAGTACTTC. Residues: CASNPGLVETQYF.

The V call is TRBV7-2, the J call TRBJ2-1, with a weak D call TRBD2 (5 bases). The CDR3 covers 12 residues. Germline V gene data show CDR1 as SGHTA and CDR2 as FQGNSA. V lost 2 bases and J lost 14, with 13 bases in between. Here the CDR3 reads CASSLSTLGKFF. The CDR3 coding sequence is TGTGCCAGCAGCTTAAGTACCCTCGGGAAGTTCTTC.

This clonotype has at least ten counts. The genes are TRBV4-1 and TRBJ2-3, with 7 bases lining up with TRBD1. The V gene's germline CDR1 is MGHRA and CDR2 YSYEKL. The V gene end was trimmed by 5 bases and the J gene end by 3 bases; junction bases not matched to a gene: 5. CDR3 length equals 14 residues. The CDR3 DNA is TGCGCCAGCAGCAGACAGGGTGGGACAGATACGCAGTATTTT. Translating gives CASSRQGGTDTQYF.

The rearrangement joins TRBV3-1 to TRBJ1-2, with D uncertain. Trimming left V 0 bases short and J 2 bases short, with 16 bases between. This CDR3 has 17 amino acids. Germline loops: CDR1 LGHDT, CDR2 YNNKEL (reference sequence). CDR3 coding DNA: TGTGCCAGCAGCCAAGAGGGTCACGCGGAGAAGAACTATGGCTACACCTTC. Protein: CASSQEGHAEKNYGYTF.

In its sample, this clonotype was seen a few times. This chain joins TRBV7-3 and TRBJ2-1; 10 positions agree with TRBD2. Germline lookup yields CDR1 SGHTA and CDR2 FQGTGA. J lost 7 bases, V lost 5 bases, and 11 bases had no gene match. The CDR3 has 16 amino acids. CDR3 region: CASSPLAGGPRNEQFF. The CDR3 DNA reads TGTGCCAGCAGCCCGTTAGCGGGAGGACCCCGGAATGAGCAGTTCTTC.

This clonotype showed up just a few times. This chain connects TRBV7-9 to TRBJ1-4; 10 nucleotides align to TRBD1. CDR3 length equals 17 residues. CDR1 is SEHNR and CDR2 is FQNEAQ in the germline V gene (reference sequence). After removal of 7 bases from V and 0 bases from J, the junction contained 8 bases not matched to a gene. The CDR3 nucleotides are TGTGCCAGCAACCTCGGACAGGGGGACGCAACTAATGAAAAACTGTTTTTT. Translation gives CASNLGQGDATNEKLFF.

The J gene is TRBJ2-1, the V gene TRBV11-1, with 7 nucleotides matching TRBD2. The CDR3 has 15 amino acids. CDR1 is SGHAT and CDR2 is FQDESV in the germline V gene (reference sequence). Trimming at V came to 1 base and at J to 6 bases, leaving 6 bases not matched to a gene. CDR3 DNA: TGTGCCAGCAGCTTAGTGGCTAGCGGAAGCAATGAGCAGTTCTTC. Translation: CASSLVASGSNEQFF.

The V gene is TRBV24-1, the J gene TRBJ2-1; TRBD2 is a possible D gene (6 bases). Germline V gives CDR1 KGHDR, CDR2 SFDVKD. CDR3 length equals 16 residues. V lost 4 bases to trimming and J lost 5 bases, with 17 bases between them. CDR3 bases: TGTGCCACCAGTGACAGCGGAGGGGTTATAGACAATGAGCAGTTCTTC. Translating it yields CATSDSGGVIDNEQFF.

This clonotype was counted between two and nine times. The chain couples TRBV6-5 to TRBJ2-2, with TRBD2 matching 8 bases. Unmatched junction bases numbered 5, after V lost 0 bases and J lost 8 bases. The CDR3 runs to 15 residues. The V gene's germline CDR1 is MNHEY and CDR2 SVGAGI. The CDR3 protein is CASSYSGAGVGELFF. CDR3 in DNA: TGTGCCAGCAGTTACTCGGGAGCGGGGGTTGGGGAGCTGTTTTTT.

This clonotype was observed a few times. This chain joins TRBV5-1 and TRBJ2-6; the D gene is possibly TRBD1 (6 bases). V shed 3 bases and J shed 4 bases, with 11 bases lying between them. The germline V gene has CDR1 SGHRS and CDR2 YFSETQ. CDR3 length: 15 residues. The CDR3 spells CASSSDRWGANVLTF. CDR3 sequence (DNA): TGCGCCAGCAGCTCCGACAGGTGGGGGGCCAACGTCCTGACTTTC.

The chain has TRBV7-9 and TRBJ1-5; D may be TRBD1 (5 bases). The germline V and J ends were trimmed by 4 bases and 3 bases, with 13 bases remaining between them. This CDR3 is built from 15 residues. Germline values: CDR1 SEHNR, CDR2 FQNEAQ (reference sequence). The CDR3 DNA is TGTGCCAGCAGCTGGGGGGGGGGAGACAATCAGCCCCAGCATTTT. Translation gives CASSWGGGDNQPQHF.

V usage is TRBV5-1 and J usage is TRBJ2-6; D is possibly TRBD1 (6 bases). Trimming cost V 1 base and J 0 bases, with 23 bases left between them. CDR3 size: 21 residues. Per the germline V gene, CDR1 is SGHRS and CDR2 is YFSETQ. The DNA of the CDR3 is TGCGCCAGCAGCTTGCAGGGGCAGGAGTCACTCGCGATCTCTGGGGCCAACGTCCTGACTTTC. It is translated as CASSLQGQESLAISGANVLTF.

This clonotype was found many times. The chain links TRBV11-2 to TRBJ1-1; D not certain. The V gene lost 5 bases and the J gene lost 2 bases, with 12 bases spanning the gap. This CDR3 region has 14 residues. Germline V gene sequence: CDR1 SGHAT, CDR2 FQNNGV. The CDR3 spells CASSPSRLNTEAFF. CDR3 DNA sequence: TGTGCCAGCAGCCCGAGTCGTCTTAACACTGAAGCTTTCTTT.

This clonotype was detected only once. The gene calls are TRBV7-6 and TRBJ2-3, with D possibly matching TRBD2 (5 bases). Germline-derived CDR1 and CDR2 are SGHVS and FNYEAQ. The CDR3 length is 15 residues. Between the trimmed V and J ends, which lost 2 bases and 4 bases, there was a span of 13 bases. Here the CDR3 DNA reads TGTGCCAGCAGCTTACTGGTTAGCGACGCAGATACGCAGTATTTT. It translates to CASSLLVSDADTQYF. Drawing the rest from reference TRBV7-6 and TRBJ2-3, the complete variable domain is GAGVSQSPRYKVTKRGQDVALRCDPISGHVSLYWYRQALGQGPEFLTYFNYEAQQDKSGLPNDRFSAERPEGSISTLTIQRTEQRDSAMYRCASSLLVSDADTQYFGPGTRLTVL.

This clonotype was counted a few times. The V call is TRBV6-1, the J call TRBJ2-5, with D possibly TRBD1 on 6 matching bases. V dropped 3 bases and J dropped 1 base, with 12 bases sitting between them. The CDR3 is 15 amino acids. Looked up from germline, CDR1 is MNHNS and CDR2 is SASEGT. CDR3 residues: CASSDQRGSQETQYF. DNA for the CDR3: TGTGCCAGCAGTGATCAGAGGGGGAGCCAAGAGACCCAGTACTTC.